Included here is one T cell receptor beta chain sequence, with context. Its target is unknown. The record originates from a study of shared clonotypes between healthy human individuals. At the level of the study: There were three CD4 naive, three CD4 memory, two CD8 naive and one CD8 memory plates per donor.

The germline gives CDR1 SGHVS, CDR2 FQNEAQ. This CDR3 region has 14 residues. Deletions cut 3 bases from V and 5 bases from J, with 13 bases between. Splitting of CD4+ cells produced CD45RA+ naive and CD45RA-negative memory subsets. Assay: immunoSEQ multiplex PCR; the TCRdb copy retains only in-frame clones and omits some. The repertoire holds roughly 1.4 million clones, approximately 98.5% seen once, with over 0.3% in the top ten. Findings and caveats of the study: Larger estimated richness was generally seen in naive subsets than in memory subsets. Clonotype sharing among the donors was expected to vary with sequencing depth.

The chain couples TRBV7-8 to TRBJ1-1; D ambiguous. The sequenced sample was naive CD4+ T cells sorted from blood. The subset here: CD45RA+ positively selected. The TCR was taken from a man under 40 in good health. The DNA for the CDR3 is TGTGCCAGCAGCTTCGTCCCGGGAGGAACTGAAGCTTTCTTT. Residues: CASSFVPGGTEAFF.